What follows is one TCR beta chain and its context. Researchers ran the PCR with 60 Vbeta and 13 Jbeta primers. The assay was immunoSEQ multiplex PCR, and TCRdb's table has in-frame clones only and misses some. The repertoire holds around 94,000 clones, with approximately 66% as singletons. The entry originates in a study of cytomegalovirus exposure and HLA in healthy donors. This CDR3 comprises 14 residues. V was clipped by 4 bases and J by 2 bases; unmatched bases: 4. The germline V gene has CDR1 LNHDA and CDR2 SQIVND (reference sequence). This TCR derives from a man between 25 and 39 years old in good health and CMV-seronegative. The chain uses TRBV19 and TRBJ2-7; 8 nucleotides line up with TRBD1. The specimen was PBMCs. The CDR3 region has the DNA TGTGCCAGTAGTAGAGGACAGGGTCCCTACGAGCAGTACTTC. Translating it yields CASSRGQGPYEQYF.